This T cell receptor beta chain was captured in a study of graft-versus-host responses after intestinal transplantation. Turning to the study itself: All recipients were given anti-thymocyte globulin induction, and tacrolimus and steroids were then administered for about three years. Study outcomes and limitations: Peak circulating GvH clone levels were associated with early post-transplant HvG declines.

The CDR3 contains 12 residues. Germline loops: CDR1 PRHDT, CDR2 FYEKMQ (reference sequence). V lost 4 bases and J lost 5, with 7 bases in between. A word on this clone: No antigen is known for it.

Graft tissue processing released intraepithelial and lamina propria lymphocytes. Using immunoSEQ multiplex PCR, the repertoire was profiled, and TCRdb retains in-frame clones only, with some absent. The sample carries 8,100 or so clones, approximately 68% recorded once. Sequences were derived from ileum tissue, sampled 230 to 240 days after intestinal transplantation. This sequence originates from a human patient who received an intestinal transplant, so some T cells may come from the graft donor. The chain joins TRBV13 to TRBJ2-3; D call uncertain. The CDR3 loop reads CASSSWVDTQYF. The DNA for the CDR3 is TGTGCCAGCAGCTCTTGGGTAGATACGCAGTATTTT.